The sequence of this T cell receptor (beta chain) was determined in a study of persistence of HIV-infected CD4 T cells. For the study at large: Isolated cells were CMV- and HIV-1 Gag-responding CD4+ T cells. Study-level findings and limits: Compared with CD3/CD28-stimulated cells, CMV- and Gag-responding cells showed lower TCRbeta richness.

Notes on this clone: Its target is unknown.

The libraries were made with immunoSEQ version 4 in survey mode. Method: immunoSEQ multiplex PCR; TCRdb's copy keeps in-frame clones and lacks some. Of 50,000 or so clones in the sample, under 85% were seen once. Cells were stimulated with CMV-infected fibroblast lysates at roughly 10 ug/mL. Sorted nonresponding memory CD4+ T cells were CD40L-negative, CD69-negative, CD45RO-high. Stimulated PBMCs had first been depleted of CD8+ T cells. Trimming removed 5 bases from V and 1 base from J; junction bases left unmatched: 4. The CDR3 is 14 residues long. Germline-derived CDR1 and CDR2 are SGHTA and FQGNSA. The chain joins TRBV7-2 to TRBJ1-1; 7 positions agree with TRBD1. The starting material was CD4+ T cells sorted from PBMCs after 18-hour stimulation, obtained from a patient who received antiretroviral therapy. The clonotype comes from an adult man with HIV who was CMV-seropositive. The CDR3 protein is CASSGGQANTEAFF. CDR3 DNA sequence: TGTGCCAGCAGCGGAGGACAGGCGAACACTGAAGCTTTCTTT.